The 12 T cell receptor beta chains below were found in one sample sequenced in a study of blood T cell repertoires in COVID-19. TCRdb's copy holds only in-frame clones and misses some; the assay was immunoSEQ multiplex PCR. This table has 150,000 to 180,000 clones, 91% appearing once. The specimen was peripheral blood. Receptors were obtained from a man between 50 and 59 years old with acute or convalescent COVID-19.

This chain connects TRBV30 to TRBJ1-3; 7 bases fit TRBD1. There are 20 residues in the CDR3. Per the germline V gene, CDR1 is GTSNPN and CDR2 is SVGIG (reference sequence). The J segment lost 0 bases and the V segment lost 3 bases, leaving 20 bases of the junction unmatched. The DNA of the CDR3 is TGTGCCTGGAGGGGAGAATTCGACAGGGATTATACCTCCTCTGGAAACACCATATATTTT. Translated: CAWRGEFDRDYTSSGNTIYF.

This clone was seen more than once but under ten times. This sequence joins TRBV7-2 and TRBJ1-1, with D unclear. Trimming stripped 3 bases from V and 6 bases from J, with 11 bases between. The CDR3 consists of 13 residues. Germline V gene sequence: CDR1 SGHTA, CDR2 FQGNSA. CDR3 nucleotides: TGTGCCAGCAGCTTCCCCGGGTGGGCTGAAGCTTTCTTT. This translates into CASSFPGWAEAFF.

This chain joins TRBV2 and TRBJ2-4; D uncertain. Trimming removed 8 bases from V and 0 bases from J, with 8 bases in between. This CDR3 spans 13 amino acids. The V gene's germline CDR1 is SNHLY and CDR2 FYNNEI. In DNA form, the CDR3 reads TGTGCCAGCTATGGGCTAGCCAAAAACATTCAGTACTTC. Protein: CASYGLAKNIQYF. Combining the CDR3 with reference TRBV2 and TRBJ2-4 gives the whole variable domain EPEVTQTPSHQVTQMGQEVILRCVPISNHLYFYWYRQILGQKVEFLVSFYNNEISEKSEIFDDQFSVERPDGSNFTLKIRSTKLEDSAMYFCASYGLAKNIQYFGAGTRLSVL.

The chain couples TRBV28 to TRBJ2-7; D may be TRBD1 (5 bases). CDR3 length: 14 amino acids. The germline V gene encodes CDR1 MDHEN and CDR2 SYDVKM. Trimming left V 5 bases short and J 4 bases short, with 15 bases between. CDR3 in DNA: TGTGCCAGCAGTCCCCTACAGGTCCCTTACGAGCAGTACGTC. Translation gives CASSPLQVPYEQYV.

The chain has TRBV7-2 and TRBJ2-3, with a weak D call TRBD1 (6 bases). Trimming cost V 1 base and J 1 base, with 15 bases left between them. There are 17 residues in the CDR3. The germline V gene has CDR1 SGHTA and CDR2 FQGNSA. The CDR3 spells CASSLEWGLRRTDTQYF. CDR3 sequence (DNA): TGTGCCAGCAGCTTAGAGTGGGGGCTGCGGCGCACAGATACGCAGTATTTT.

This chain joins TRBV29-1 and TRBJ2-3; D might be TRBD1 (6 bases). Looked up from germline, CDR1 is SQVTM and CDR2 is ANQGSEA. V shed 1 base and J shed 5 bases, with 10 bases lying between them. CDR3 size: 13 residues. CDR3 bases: TGCAGCGTTGAAGTGGGGGCCGTAGATACGCAGTATTTT. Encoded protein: CSVEVGAVDTQYF.

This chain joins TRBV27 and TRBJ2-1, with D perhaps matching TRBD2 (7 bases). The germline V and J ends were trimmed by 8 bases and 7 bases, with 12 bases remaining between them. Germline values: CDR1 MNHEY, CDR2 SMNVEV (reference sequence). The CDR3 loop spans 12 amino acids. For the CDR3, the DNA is TGTGCCAGCCGTCGGGGGGCTAATGAGCAGTTCTTC. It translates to CASRRGANEQFF.

CDR3 amino acids: CASSLNVRLGPNYGYTF. CDR3 DNA sequence: TGTGCCAGCAGCTTAAACGTCCGACTGGGTCCAAACTATGGCTACACCTTC. This chain uses TRBV7-9 with TRBJ1-2; D is ambiguous. Germline lookup yields CDR1 SEHNR and CDR2 FQNEAQ (reference sequence). The CDR3 is 17 residues long. The germline V and J ends were trimmed by 2 bases and 2 bases, with 18 bases remaining between them.

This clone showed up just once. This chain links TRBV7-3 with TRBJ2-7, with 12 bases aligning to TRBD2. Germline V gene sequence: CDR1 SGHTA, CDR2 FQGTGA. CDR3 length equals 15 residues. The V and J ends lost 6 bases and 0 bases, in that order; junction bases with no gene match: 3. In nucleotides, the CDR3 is TGTGCCAGCAGTCTAGCGGGAGGGAGCTCCTACGAGCAGTACTTC. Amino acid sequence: CASSLAGGSSYEQYF.

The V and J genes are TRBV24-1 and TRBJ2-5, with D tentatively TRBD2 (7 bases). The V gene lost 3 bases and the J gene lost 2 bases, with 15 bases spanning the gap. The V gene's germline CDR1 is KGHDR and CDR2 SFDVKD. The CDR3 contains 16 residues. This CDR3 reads CATSDPRGGGQETQYF. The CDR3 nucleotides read TGTGCCACCAGTGATCCCCGAGGGGGGGGTCAAGAGACCCAGTACTTC.

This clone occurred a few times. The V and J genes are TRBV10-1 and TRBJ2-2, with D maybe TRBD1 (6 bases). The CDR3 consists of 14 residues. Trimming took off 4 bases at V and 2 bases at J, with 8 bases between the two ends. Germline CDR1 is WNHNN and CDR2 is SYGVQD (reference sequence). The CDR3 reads CASSAGHNTGELFF. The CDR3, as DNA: TGCGCCAGCAGTGCGGGACATAACACCGGGGAGCTGTTTTTT.

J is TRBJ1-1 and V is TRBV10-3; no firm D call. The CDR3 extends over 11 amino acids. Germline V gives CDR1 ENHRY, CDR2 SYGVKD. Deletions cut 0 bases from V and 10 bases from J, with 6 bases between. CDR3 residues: CAISESAGAFF. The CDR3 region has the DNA TGTGCCATCAGTGAGTCAGCGGGAGCTTTCTTT.